The clone carrying this T cell receptor beta chain was recorded at least ten times. The CDR3 contains 15 residues. Unmatched junction bases numbered 8, after V lost 1 base and J lost 7 bases. Germline-derived CDR1 and CDR2 are SGHTA and FQGNSA. This sample is part of a study of T cells after yellow fever vaccination. One entry per CDR3 protein results from TCRdb running MiXCR on the 5' RACE reads. The sample holds roughly 16,000 distinct CDR3 sequences, around 4% seen once. Regarding the study as a whole: Most primary-vaccination clones recurred post-booster (approximately 95% CD4, roughly 90% CD8). High-abundance clonotypes from the bulk population could contaminate FACS-sorted repertoires. Only a small proportion of the clonotypes turned up in both the CD4 and the CD8 compartments, likely arising from convergent recombination.

This specimen was PBMCs, either bulk or a sorted T-cell subset (CD4+, CD8+, memory, or dextramer-sorted; not recorded which), taken 15 days after the yellow fever booster vaccination. The source is a man between 25 and 39 years old who received the YFV17D yellow fever vaccine. V is TRBV7-2 and J is TRBJ1-2, with 8 bases matching TRBD1. The CDR3 coding sequence is TGTGCCAGCAGCTTAGACTCAGGGGGCGTTGGTGGCTACACCTTC. Translated: CASSLDSGGVGGYTF.